The 21 T cell receptor beta chains in this list originate from one sample, sequenced in a study of breast tumors, draining lymph nodes, adjacent tissues. TCRdb called the multiplex PCR reads again in MiXCR, with one record for every CDR3 protein. The repertoire holds 60,000 to 65,000 distinct CDR3 sequences, with around three fifths as singletons. The source material was breast tumor tissue. All receptors come from a female donor with breast cancer. Some clones in this sample may be carry-over from other donors' samples.

This clonotype was seen at least ten times. V usage is TRBV7-9 and J usage is TRBJ2-1; TRBD2 aligns across 7 bases. Trimming removed 2 bases from V and 3 bases from J; junction bases left unmatched: 25. CDR3 size: 22 residues. CDR1 and CDR2 (germline): SEHNR, FQNEAQ (reference sequence). In DNA, the CDR3 is TGTGCCAGCAGCTTAAACCCGACTAGAATCGACGGGCTAGCGGTATTCTACAATGAGCAGTTCTTC. The encoded protein is CASSLNPTRIDGLAVFYNEQFF. The full variable domain, in which reference TRBV7-9 and TRBJ2-1 provide the parts outside the CDR3, is DTGVSQNPRHKITKRGQNVTFRCDPISEHNRLYWYRQTLGQGPEFLTYFQNEAQLEKSRLLSDRFSAERPKGSFSTLEIQRTEQGDSAMYLCASSLNPTRIDGLAVFYNEQFFGPGTRLTVL.

This clonotype was seen at least ten times. The J gene is TRBJ2-1, the V gene TRBV10-3; 11 bases line up with TRBD2. The CDR3 covers 17 residues. V gave up 2 bases and J gave up 3 bases; unmatched junction bases: 6. Germline values: CDR1 ENHRY, CDR2 SYGVKD. In DNA form, the CDR3 reads TGTGCCATCAGTGAGCCCACCGGGACTAGCGGCTACAATGAGCAGTTCTTC. This gives the protein CAISEPTGTSGYNEQFF.

This clonotype was counted many times. The gene calls are TRBV20-1 and TRBJ2-1; D possibly uses TRBD1 or TRBD2 (5 bases each). CDR1 is DFQATT and CDR2 is SNEGSKA in the germline V gene (reference sequence). The V end lost 6 bases, the J end lost 1 base, and 16 bases lay between the germline ends. The CDR3 has 15 amino acids. The CDR3 bases are TGCAGTGCCAAATCGGGGCGCCCTTCCTACAATGAGCAGTTCTTC. Its translation: CSAKSGRPSYNEQFF.

As regards this clonotype: The missing conserved phenylalanine or tryptophan at the end of this CDR3 makes a read error likely. The chain recombines TRBV7-2 with TRBJ2-3, with 7 positions matching TRBD2. Germline loops: CDR1 SGHTA, CDR2 FQGNSA. This CDR3 has 14 residues. The CDR3 nucleotides read TGCGCCAGCAGCCCGGCGGGGGTGTATAATACACAGTATCTT. Translation: CASSPAGVYNTQYL.

This chain joins TRBV4-3 and TRBJ1-3; D not resolved. V shed 3 bases and J shed 13 bases, with 7 bases lying between them. The CDR3 extends over 10 amino acids. From germline, CDR1 is LGHNA and CDR2 YSLEER. CDR3: CASSHTTIYF. In DNA, the CDR3 is TGCGCCAGCAGCCATACGACTATATATTTT.

The chain recombines TRBV28 with TRBJ2-3; TRBD1 is a possible D gene (6 bases). V lost 5 bases, J lost 3 bases, and 9 bases lay in between. The CDR3 has 13 amino acids. CDR1 is MDHEN and CDR2 is SYDVKM in the germline V gene. DNA of the CDR3: TGTGCCAGCAGTCCTGGGACAACAGATACGCAGTATTTT. Translating it yields CASSPGTTDTQYF.

The J gene is TRBJ1-4, the V gene TRBV2; 7 positions agree with TRBD1. Germline V CDR1 and CDR2: SNHLY, FYNNEI. CDR3 length: 15 residues. V dropped 2 bases and J dropped 8; count of bases not matched to a gene: 8. The CDR3 DNA reads as TGTGCCAGCAGTGAACTCCAGGGGGAGAGGGAAAAACTGTTTTTT. Encoded protein: CASSELQGEREKLFF.

In this sample, this clonotype turned up many times. V and J are TRBV25-1 and TRBJ1-5; no definite D call. The length of the CDR3 is 17 residues. Germline CDR1 and CDR2: MGHDK and SYGVNS. The ends were cut back, 3 bases at V and 5 bases at J, with 20 bases in the middle. CDR3 in amino acids: CASSEDTCRTSHQPQHF. As DNA, the CDR3 is TGTGCCAGCAGTGAGGATACGTGTAGGACCAGCCATCAGCCCCAGCATTTT.

As to this clonotype: Germline is not matched at one junction end, which may reflect a read error. V gene TRBV20-1 combines with J gene TRBJ2-1; perhaps TRBD2 as D (5 bases). Germline CDR1 reads DFQATT; CDR2 reads SNEGSKA (reference sequence). CDR3 length equals 15 residues. The CDR3 DNA sequence: TGCAGTGCTAGAGATTCAGGTGGTAGCGCGAGGGATGCGCTCTTC. It specifies CSARDSGGSARDALF.

Comment on this clonotype: This is likely a read error, given that the CDR3 carries no conserved phenylalanine or tryptophan at its end. This CDR3 is CSAKDAGLTSNSPLHV. DNA for the CDR3: TGCAGTGCTAAAGATGCAGGTCTGACCTCTAATTCACCCCTCCACGTT. The V gene is TRBV20-1, the J gene TRBJ1-6; D is ambiguous. The CDR3 totals 16 residues. Germline CDR1 DFQATT, CDR2 SNEGSKA (reference sequence). The V gene lost 4 bases and the J gene lost 6 bases, with 19 bases spanning the gap.

This clonotype appeared a few times. The V gene is TRBV4-1, the J gene TRBJ1-1; D ambiguous. V gave up 0 bases and J gave up 6 bases, with 14 bases separating them. CDR3 length: 15 residues. Germline CDR1 reads MGHRA; CDR2 reads YSYEKL. The CDR3 spells CASSQDPAAGSEAFF. Here the CDR3 DNA reads TGCGCCAGCAGCCAAGATCCCGCCGCGGGCTCTGAAGCTTTCTTT.

This clonotype has a single count. The chain couples TRBV11-3 to TRBJ2-7; D is unclear. Germline loops: CDR1 SGHNT, CDR2 YENEEA. CDR3 length: 13 residues. V shed 1 base and J shed 3 bases, with 7 bases lying between them. The chain's CDR3 is CASSLGVDYEQYF. In nucleotides, the CDR3 is TGTGCCAGCAGCTTAGGAGTGGACTACGAGCAGTACTTC.

CDR3 coding DNA: TGCAGCGCCAACTCACAGGGGTCCGGGGAGCTGTTTTTT. Protein: CSANSQGSGELFF. This rearrangement joins TRBV29-1 to TRBJ2-2; 7 bases align to TRBD1. The CDR3 contains 13 residues. The V gene end was trimmed by 7 bases and the J gene end by 6 bases; junction bases not matched to a gene: 8. Germline V gene lookup returns CDR1 SQVTM and CDR2 ANQGSEA.

In this sample, this clonotype turned up many times. J is TRBJ2-7 and V is TRBV28, with 8 bases identical to TRBD2. This CDR3 comprises 14 residues. In germline, CDR1 is MDHEN, CDR2 SYDVKM. Trimming took 4 bases from V and 3 from J; bases not matched to a gene: 5. The CDR3 region has the DNA TGTGCCAGCAGTTCGGAGCGGGAGCTCTACGAGCAGTACTTC. Protein: CASSSERELYEQYF.

This clonotype was detected only a few times. V gene TRBV7-2 combines with J gene TRBJ2-3, with TRBD2 matching over 8 bases. This CDR3 comprises 14 residues. Trimming at V came to 5 bases and at J to 6 bases, leaving 7 bases not matched to a gene. Germline CDR1 SGHTA, CDR2 FQGNSA. CDR3 DNA sequence: TGTGCCAGCAGCAGCGGGGGCGGGCAGGATACGCAGTATTTT. Translation gives CASSSGGGQDTQYF.

This clonotype has a count of ten or more. As DNA, the CDR3 is TGTGCCAGCAGTCCCACCGGAAAGACGGGGTCACCCCTCCACTTT. Protein product: CASSPTGKTGSPLHF. This rearrangement joins TRBV6-2 or TRBV6-3 to TRBJ1-6; D is unresolved. This CDR3 is 15 amino acids long. The V gene's germline CDR1 is MNHEY and CDR2 SVGEGT. V was pared by 5 bases and J by 10 bases, with 18 bases between.

J is TRBJ2-1 and V is TRBV2; D may match TRBD1 or TRBD2 (5 bases each). CDR1 is SNHLY and CDR2 is FYNNEI in the germline V gene. This CDR3 contains 10 residues. Trimming left V 8 bases short and J 15 bases short, with 14 bases between. The CDR3: CASVSGRVFF. The DNA for the CDR3 is TGTGCCAGCGTATCGGGACGGGTGTTCTTC.

In its sample, this clonotype was seen a few times. This chain joins TRBV11-1 and TRBJ2-5; 8 nucleotides line up with TRBD2. This CDR3 region has 16 residues. V shed 4 bases, J shed 0 bases, and the junction held 7 bases outside the gene matches. Germline CDR1 and CDR2: SGHAT and FQDESV (reference sequence). In DNA, the CDR3 is TGTGCCAGCAGCTCCCCCGGGCGGGGGGACCAAGAGACCCAGTACTTC. This gives the protein CASSSPGRGDQETQYF. Full variable domain (outside the CDR3, taken from reference TRBV11-1 and TRBJ2-5): EAEVAQSPRYKITEKSQAVAFWCDPISGHATLYWYRQILGQGPELLVQFQDESVVDDSQLPKDRFSAERLKGVDSTLKIQPAELGDSAMYLCASSSPGRGDQETQYFGPGTRLLVL.

This clonotype was recorded many times. A much bigger clone sits one base away, suggesting this may be a read error. The CDR3 DNA is TGCAGTCTTTATAGAGGATCCGAGCAGTCCTTC. Amino acids: CSLYRGSEQSF. The chain links TRBV20-1 to TRBJ2-7; D remains ambiguous. This CDR3 is 11 amino acids long. CDR1 and CDR2 (germline): DFQATT, SNEGSKA (reference sequence).

On this clonotype itself: The junction shows a germline mismatch at one end, possibly a read error. The chain couples TRBV7-7 to TRBJ2-1; D possibly corresponds to TRBD1 (6 bases). Germline CDR1 is SSHAT and CDR2 is FNYEAQ (reference sequence). CDR3 length: 13 residues. The CDR3 region has the DNA TGTGCTAGCAGCTTAGTTACAGGGAATGAGCAGTTCTTC. This sequence encodes CASSLVTGNEQFF.

J is TRBJ2-5 and V is TRBV12-3 or TRBV12-4; 9 bases agree with TRBD1. V dropped 7 bases and J dropped 4; count of bases not matched to a gene: 4. The CDR3 runs to 13 residues. The CDR3 coding sequence is TGTGCCAGCAAAAGGGGACAGGGAGAGACCCAGTACTTC. It encodes CASKRGQGETQYF.